The 25 T cell receptor beta chains below come from one sample, sequenced in a study of blood T cell repertoires in COVID-19. Profiled with immunoSEQ multiplex PCR; TCRdb holds only in-frame clones, not every one. The data show 200,000 to 250,000 clones, 84% seen once. Sequences were obtained from PBMCs or T cells enriched from blood (not recorded which). These receptors all come from a man between 60 and 70 years old who had recovered from COVID-19.

V usage is TRBV6-2 or TRBV6-3 and J usage is TRBJ1-3; D is ambiguous. The CDR3 is made up of 14 amino acids. V was trimmed by 5 bases and J by 0 bases, leaving 8 bases between them. CDR1 and CDR2 (germline): MNHEY, SVGEGT. CDR3 coding DNA: TGTGCCAGCAGTCCACACCGCTCTGGAAACACCATATATTTT. Translation: CASSPHRSGNTIYF.

In this sample, this clone turned up once. The CDR3 region has the DNA TGTGCCAGCAGCCAATCATCGAACACCGGGGAGCTGTTTTTT. As protein: CASSQSSNTGELFF. The rearrangement joins TRBV3-1 (or the pseudogene TRBV3-2) to TRBJ2-2; D is unresolved. Trimming took off 2 bases at V and 0 bases at J, with 4 bases between the two ends. The CDR3 is made up of 14 amino acids. Germline CDR1 reads LGHDT; CDR2 reads YNNKEL (reference sequence).

The V and J genes are TRBV6-5 and TRBJ1-1, with 7 bases lining up with TRBD1. Unmatched junction bases numbered 9, after V lost 6 bases and J lost 5 bases. In germline, CDR1 is MNHEY, CDR2 SVGAGI. The CDR3 totals 14 residues. The CDR3 here is CASSKVGGRTEAFF. CDR3 in DNA: TGTGCCAGCAGCAAAGTAGGGGGCCGGACTGAAGCTTTCTTT.

This chain uses TRBV5-4 with TRBJ2-7; 8 nucleotides align to TRBD2. Germline V lookup: CDR1 SGHNT, CDR2 YYREEE (reference sequence). The trim removed 0 bases at V and 4 bases at J, leaving 3 bases unmatched. The CDR3 has 14 amino acids. CDR3 residues: CASSLAGGQYEQYF. CDR3 sequence (DNA): TGTGCCAGCAGCTTGGCGGGGGGGCAATACGAGCAGTACTTC.

The DNA of the CDR3 is TGTGCCAGCAGCTTACCCACCAGGAACGAGCAGTACTTC. It is translated as CASSLPTRNEQYF. The chain joins TRBV7-8 to TRBJ2-7, with no clear D. Germline loops: CDR1 SGHVS, CDR2 FQNEAQ. The CDR3 covers 13 residues. Trimming pared 2 bases from V and 5 bases from J, leaving 10 bases between. The complete variable domain, with remaining parts taken from reference TRBV7-8 and TRBJ2-7, reads GAGVSQSPRYKVAKRGQDVALRCDPISGHVSLFWYQQALGQGPEFLTYFQNEAQLDKSGLPSDRFFAERPEGSVSTLKIQRTQQEDSAVYLCASSLPTRNEQYFGPGTRLTVT.

This chain links TRBV5-6 with TRBJ1-5; no firm D call. The CDR3 has 15 amino acids. Trimming stripped 3 bases from V and 2 bases from J, with 12 bases between. Germline V gene lookup returns CDR1 SGHDT and CDR2 YYEEEE. CDR3 residues: CASSSSRGGNQPQHF. Here the CDR3 DNA reads TGTGCCAGCAGCTCCAGCCGGGGTGGCAATCAGCCCCAGCATTTT. The entire variable domain, with the rest obtained from reference TRBV5-6 and TRBJ1-5, is as follows: DAGVTQSPTHLIKTRGQQVTLRCSPKSGHDTVSWYQQALGQGPQFIFQYYEEEERQRGNFPDRFSGHQFPNYSSELNVNALLLGDSALYLCASSSSRGGNQPQHFGDGTRLSIL.

The gene calls are TRBV4-3 and TRBJ2-7; TRBD2 is a possible D gene (5 bases). The CDR3 consists of 14 residues. Germline V gives CDR1 LGHNA, CDR2 YSLEER. The V and J ends lost 1 base and 2 bases respectively, with 9 bases between them. CDR3: CASSQVRRAYEQYF. The CDR3 DNA follows: TGCGCCAGCAGCCAAGTCCGGCGGGCCTACGAGCAGTACTTC.

This chain connects TRBV9 to TRBJ2-2; weak D call: TRBD2 (5 bases). The length of the CDR3 is 13 residues. V was trimmed by 3 bases and J by 4 bases, leaving 7 bases between them. Per the germline V gene, CDR1 is SGDLS and CDR2 is YYNGEE. The CDR3 sequence is CASSAGITGELFF. The CDR3 coding sequence is TGTGCCAGCAGCGCCGGGATCACCGGGGAGCTGTTTTTT.

There are a few counts of this clone. This chain connects TRBV7-6 to TRBJ2-3, with 10 bases matching TRBD2. This CDR3 comprises 17 residues. Trimming removed 5 bases from V and 5 bases from J; junction bases left unmatched: 13. Germline-derived CDR1 and CDR2 are SGHVS and FNYEAQ. In DNA, the CDR3 is TGTGCCAGCAGCCTATTTTTAGCGGGGGGCGGACGAGATACGCAGTATTTT. This sequence encodes CASSLFLAGGGRDTQYF.

The chain joins TRBV3-1 (or the pseudogene TRBV3-2) to TRBJ2-7, with D possibly being TRBD2 (5 bases). Germline CDR1 reads LGHDT; CDR2 reads YNNKEL (reference sequence). The V end lost 0 bases, the J end lost 3 bases, and 12 bases lay between the germline ends. The CDR3 spans 15 residues. The CDR3 nucleotides are TGTGCCAGCAGCCAAGATCTGCTAGCAGGCTACGAGCAGTACTTC. It specifies CASSQDLLAGYEQYF.

The J gene is TRBJ1-3, the V gene TRBV29-1; perhaps TRBD1 as D (5 bases). Germline V gene sequence: CDR1 SQVTM, CDR2 ANQGSEA. This CDR3 region has 14 residues. V lost 4 bases and J 0 bases, leaving 10 bases between the germline ends. The CDR3: CSVAGSTSGNTIYF. The CDR3 DNA reads TGCAGCGTTGCAGGGTCCACCTCTGGAAACACCATATATTTT.

The rearrangement links TRBV7-9 to TRBJ2-5; D might be TRBD2 (5 bases). Germline assignment: CDR1 SEHNR and CDR2 FQNEAQ (reference sequence). The CDR3 runs to 14 residues. V lost 7 bases to trimming and J lost 5 bases, with 17 bases between them. CDR3 residues: CASTTGNPRETQYF. The CDR3 DNA reads as TGTGCCAGCACGACCGGGAACCCCCGGGAGACCCAGTACTTC.

The rearrangement joins TRBV10-2 to TRBJ2-1; D is perhaps TRBD2 (5 bases). The CDR3 is 15 amino acids. Germline V gives CDR1 WSHSY, CDR2 SAAADI. V dropped 2 bases and J dropped 4 bases, with 12 bases sitting between them. CDR3: CASSEVRVGYNEQFF. The CDR3 bases are TGCGCCAGCAGTGAGGTGCGGGTAGGGTACAATGAGCAGTTCTTC.

The genes are TRBV19 and TRBJ1-3, with a tentative D call TRBD1 (6 bases). The CDR3 totals 15 residues. The germline V and J ends were trimmed by 8 bases and 2 bases, with 16 bases remaining between them. CDR1 and CDR2 from the germline V gene are LNHDA and SQIVND (reference sequence). The CDR3 sequence is CASARGAGPGNTIYF. For the CDR3, the DNA is TGTGCCAGTGCCCGGGGGGCAGGGCCTGGAAACACCATATATTTT.

CDR3 DNA: TGTGCCAGCAGCTTATGGGGGGGCGACACTGAAGCTTTCTTT. Protein: CASSLWGGDTEAFF. This chain uses TRBV11-1 with TRBJ1-1, with D possibly TRBD1 on 6 matching bases. The CDR3 spans 14 residues. The germline V gene has CDR1 SGHAT and CDR2 FQDESV (reference sequence). The V and J ends lost 2 bases and 3 bases respectively, with 10 bases between them.

V gene TRBV11-3 combines with J gene TRBJ2-1; no clear D. The CDR3 covers 15 residues. The V end was cut by 1 base, the J end by 3 bases, with 10 bases between. Germline V gene data show CDR1 as SGHNT and CDR2 as YENEEA. The CDR3: CASSLGLVVYNEQFF. In DNA, the CDR3 is TGTGCCAGCAGCTTAGGCCTAGTGGTCTACAATGAGCAGTTCTTC.

The CDR3: CASSYGTGEPYEQYF. Written as DNA, the CDR3 is TGTGCCAGCAGTTACGGGACAGGGGAACCCTACGAGCAGTACTTC. The rearrangement uses TRBV6-6 and TRBJ2-7, with 10 bases lining up with TRBD1. The V and J ends lost 2 bases and 2 bases, in that order; junction bases with no gene match: 3. The CDR3 covers 15 residues. Germline V gene lookup returns CDR1 MNHNY and CDR2 SVGAGI (reference sequence).

V and J are TRBV5-1 and TRBJ1-3, with a tentative D call TRBD1 (5 bases). Germline-derived CDR1 and CDR2 are SGHRS and YFSETQ. The CDR3 runs to 16 residues. Trimming left V 0 bases short and J 1 base short, with 11 bases between. The CDR3 DNA sequence: TGCGCCAGCAGCTTGGAACAGGCCAGGTCTGGAAACACCATATATTTT. The encoded protein is CASSLEQARSGNTIYF.

The CDR3 sequence is CASSQVGFSGYTF. As DNA, the CDR3 is TGTGCCAGCAGCCAAGTCGGGTTTTCGGGCTACACCTTC. The V and J genes are TRBV14 and TRBJ1-2; D unresolved. Germline V lookup: CDR1 SGHDN, CDR2 FVKESK. This CDR3 has 13 residues. Trimming cost V 1 base and J 8 bases, with 11 bases left between them.

The V call is TRBV5-4, the J call TRBJ2-5; D uncertain. The CDR3 is made up of 15 amino acids. V was pared by 0 bases and J by 0 bases, with 9 bases between. Germline lookup yields CDR1 SGHNT and CDR2 YYREEE (reference sequence). The CDR3 here is CASSLVGQDQETQYF. In DNA form, the CDR3 reads TGTGCCAGCAGCTTGGTTGGGCAGGACCAAGAGACCCAGTACTTC.

The V call is TRBV10-3, the J call TRBJ2-5, with TRBD2 matching over 7 bases. This CDR3 spans 13 amino acids. With V trimmed by 7 bases and J by 1 base, 3 bases remained unmatched. CDR1 is ENHRY, CDR2 SYGVKD, per germline. DNA of the CDR3: TGTGCCATCACTCCGGGAGGCCAAGAGACCCAGTACTTC. Translation gives CAITPGGQETQYF.

This clone was observed a few times. The J gene is TRBJ2-2, the V gene TRBV19; the match to TRBD1 covers 7 bases. CDR3 length equals 16 residues. The J segment lost 7 bases and the V segment lost 7 bases, leaving 15 bases of the junction unmatched. From germline, CDR1 is LNHDA and CDR2 SQIVND (reference sequence). The DNA for the CDR3 is TGTGCCAGTAAGTTCGGTCGTCGACAGGGCGGCGGGGAGCTGTTTTTT. This gives the protein CASKFGRRQGGGELFF. Full variable domain (missing parts from reference TRBV19 and TRBJ2-2): DGGITQSPKYLFRKEGQNVTLSCEQNLNHDAMYWYRQDPGQGLRLIYYSQIVNDFQKGDIAEGYSVSREKKESFPLTVTSAQKNPTAFYLCASKFGRRQGGGELFFGEGSRLTVL.

This chain links TRBV3-1 (or the pseudogene TRBV3-2) with TRBJ2-7, with D perhaps TRBD1 (6 bases). This CDR3 comprises 15 residues. Looked up from germline, CDR1 is LGHDT and CDR2 is YNNKEL (reference sequence). Trimming took off 1 base at V and 4 bases at J, with 14 bases between the two ends. CDR3 in DNA: TGTGCCAGCAGCCAAGGATGGGGGACAAGTTACGAGCAGTACTTC. Amino acid sequence: CASSQGWGTSYEQYF.

The chain is built from TRBV3-1 (or the pseudogene TRBV3-2) and TRBJ2-3, with 7 bases aligning to TRBD1. This CDR3 contains 16 residues. The germline V gene has CDR1 LGHDT and CDR2 YNNKEL (reference sequence). Trimming cost V 4 bases and J 0 bases; bases outside gene matches: 7. CDR3 region: CASSPNWDSSTDTQYF. Written as DNA, the CDR3 is TGTGCCAGCAGCCCCAACTGGGACAGCAGCACAGATACGCAGTATTTT.

The chain is built from TRBV5-1 and TRBJ2-2; maybe TRBD1 (6 bases). V was clipped by 3 bases and J by 6 bases, with 15 bases between them. Germline-derived CDR1 and CDR2 are SGHRS and YFSETQ. This CDR3 spans 15 amino acids. CDR3 nucleotides: TGCGCCAGCAGCTCACTACAGGGCTGGTCCGGGGAGCTGTTTTTT. Its protein is CASSSLQGWSGELFF.